The 23 T cell receptor beta chains listed next were all sequenced from one sample in a study of blood T cell repertoires in COVID-19. Libraries were prepared by immunoSEQ multiplex PCR; TCRdb keeps only in-frame clonotypes and omits some of them. The sample yields approximately 220,000 clones, roughly 90% seen once. The sample taken for sequencing was PBMCs or T cells enriched from blood (not recorded which). The receptor source for this set is a woman between 25 and 40 years old who had recovered from COVID-19.

This chain connects TRBV3-1 (or the pseudogene TRBV3-2) to TRBJ2-7; D may be TRBD1 (5 bases). This CDR3 is 13 amino acids long. From germline, CDR1 is LGHDT and CDR2 YNNKEL (reference sequence). V shed 6 bases and J shed 2 bases, with 11 bases lying between them. CDR3 region: CASSKDTTYEQYF. CDR3 DNA sequence: TGTGCCAGCAGTAAGGACACGACCTACGAGCAGTACTTC.

This clone was seen at least ten times. The V gene is TRBV27, the J gene TRBJ2-7, with 8 bases that match TRBD2. Germline V gene lookup returns CDR1 MNHEY and CDR2 SMNVEV (reference sequence). J lost 4 bases, V lost 3 bases, and 8 bases had no gene match. This CDR3 has 15 residues. The chain's CDR3 is CASSFGGGPLYEQYF. The CDR3 DNA follows: TGTGCCAGCAGTTTCGGGGGGGGACCCCTATACGAGCAGTACTTC.

The chain joins TRBV7-9 to TRBJ2-7, with 8 bases that match TRBD1. J lost 5 bases, V lost 8 bases, and 8 bases had no gene match. Germline V gene sequence: CDR1 SEHNR, CDR2 FQNEAQ (reference sequence). The CDR3 has 13 residues. CDR3 residues: CASSRTGNNEQYF. For the CDR3, the DNA is TGTGCCAGCTCCCGGACAGGGAACAACGAGCAGTACTTC.

The rearrangement links TRBV10-3 to TRBJ2-1; TRBD1 aligns across 8 bases. Germline V gene data show CDR1 as ENHRY and CDR2 as SYGVKD. This CDR3 has 15 amino acids. V lost 5 bases and J lost 2; bases outside the gene matches: 5. The CDR3 protein is CAISWDRSTYNEQFF. As DNA, the CDR3 is TGTGCCATCAGTTGGGACAGGAGCACCTACAATGAGCAGTTCTTC.

V is TRBV7-9 and J is TRBJ2-5, with D possibly matching TRBD1 (5 bases). CDR1 and CDR2 from the germline V gene are SEHNR and FQNEAQ (reference sequence). This CDR3 region has 14 residues. V was cut by 0 bases and J by 5 bases, with 10 bases left in between. The chain's CDR3 is CASSLAQGGETQYF. In nucleotides, the CDR3 is TGTGCCAGCAGCTTAGCCCAGGGCGGTGAGACCCAGTACTTC.

V is TRBV27 and J is TRBJ2-7; D uncertain. In germline, CDR1 is MNHEY, CDR2 SMNVEV (reference sequence). CDR3 length: 13 amino acids. V was cut by 2 bases and J by 3 bases, with 8 bases left in between. Here the CDR3 reads CASSLTPLYEQYF. In DNA, the CDR3 is TGTGCCAGCAGTTTAACACCCCTCTACGAGCAGTACTTC.

V usage is TRBV7-9 and J usage is TRBJ1-2; tentatively, D is TRBD1 (5 bases). Trimming removed 1 base from V and 6 bases from J, with 15 bases in between. Germline assignment: CDR1 SEHNR and CDR2 FQNEAQ (reference sequence). The CDR3 covers 15 residues. This chain's CDR3 is CASSLGWQGRDGYTF. DNA for the CDR3: TGTGCCAGCAGCTTAGGATGGCAGGGTCGGGATGGCTACACCTTC.

This rearrangement joins TRBV23-1 to TRBJ1-6; D gene unclear. TRBV23-1 is identified as an open reading frame with a role that is uncertain. The V gene lost 3 bases and the J gene lost 6 bases, with 15 bases spanning the gap. This CDR3 contains 16 residues. CDR3 DNA: TGCGCCAGCAGTCACCCCGCGGGCTGGAGTAATTCACCCCTCCACTTT. Translated: CASSHPAGWSNSPLHF.

The chain joins TRBV24-1 to TRBJ2-3; 15 bases fit TRBD2. The length of the CDR3 is 18 residues. The germline V gene has CDR1 KGHDR and CDR2 SFDVKD. The ends lost 2 bases at V and 5 bases at J; junction bases unmatched: 7. This chain's CDR3 is CATSDSGLAGGQKDTQYF. The CDR3 region has the DNA TGTGCCACCAGTGATTCTGGACTAGCGGGGGGGCAAAAAGATACGCAGTATTTT.

This clone has a count of ten or more. The chain links TRBV4-2 to TRBJ2-7; the D is unclear. From germline, CDR1 is LGHNA and CDR2 YNFKEQ. Trimming removed 0 bases at V and 4 bases at J, with 10 bases between. This CDR3 spans 14 amino acids. CDR3 in DNA: TGTGCCAGCAGCCAAGATTCCCGAGTTTACGAGCAGTACTTC. As protein: CASSQDSRVYEQYF.

The rearrangement joins TRBV2 to TRBJ1-1, with TRBD1 as a possible D gene (5 bases). V lost 3 bases to trimming and J lost 4 bases, with 15 bases between them. The CDR3 is 15 residues long. Per germline, CDR1 SNHLY and CDR2 FYNNEI. Here the CDR3 reads CASSEQRGMVTEAFF. CDR3 nucleotides: TGTGCCAGCAGTGAGCAGCGGGGGATGGTCACTGAAGCTTTCTTT. Looking up the rest from reference TRBV2 and TRBJ1-1 gives the full variable domain: EPEVTQTPSHQVTQMGQEVILRCVPISNHLYFYWYRQILGQKVEFLVSFYNNEISEKSEIFDDQFSVERPDGSNFTLKIRSTKLEDSAMYFCASSEQRGMVTEAFFGQGTRLTVV.

The V and J genes are TRBV5-1 and TRBJ1-3; 7 bases are a match to TRBD1. The length of the CDR3 is 16 residues. V was clipped by 0 bases and J by 0 bases; unmatched bases: 3. Germline CDR1 SGHRS, CDR2 YFSETQ. CDR3 region: CASSLEGASSGNTIYF. The CDR3 DNA follows: TGCGCCAGCAGCTTGGAGGGGGCGAGCTCTGGAAACACCATATATTTT.

CDR3: CASSPDSFNQPQHF. CDR3 bases: TGCGCCAGCAGCCCGGACAGCTTCAATCAGCCCCAGCATTTT. This chain uses TRBV5-1 with TRBJ1-5, with a tentative D call TRBD1 (6 bases). The CDR3 sequence is 14 residues long. CDR1 is SGHRS and CDR2 is YFSETQ in the germline V gene. The V gene lost 4 bases and the J gene lost 3 bases, with 11 bases spanning the gap.

This clone was seen a single time. The CDR3, as DNA: TGTGCCAGCAGTTTAACCCCCGACAGTCTACCAACTAATGAAAAACTGTTTTTT. The encoded protein is CASSLTPDSLPTNEKLFF. V is TRBV27 and J is TRBJ1-4; tentative D call: TRBD1 (5 bases). The V gene's germline CDR1 is MNHEY and CDR2 SMNVEV (reference sequence). The CDR3 is made up of 18 amino acids. V lost 2 bases and J lost 0, with 16 bases in between.

The chain combines TRBV7-9 with TRBJ2-7; no reliable D call. Germline V CDR1 and CDR2: SEHNR, FQNEAQ (reference sequence). This CDR3 has 15 amino acids. Trimming shortened V by 1 base and J by 3 bases, and 13 bases separated the two germline ends. CDR3 DNA sequence: TGTGCCAGCAGCTTAGGGATCGGCAGGTTCTACGAGCAGTACTTC. Protein: CASSLGIGRFYEQYF.

This clone occurred a few times. The chain employs TRBV4-2 and TRBJ1-6; 11 nucleotides match TRBD1. The J segment lost 10 bases and the V segment lost 3 bases, leaving 2 bases of the junction unmatched. The CDR3 consists of 14 residues. CDR1 is LGHNA, CDR2 YNFKEQ, per germline. The CDR3 spells CASSQGQGGSPLHF. The CDR3 region has the DNA TGTGCCAGCAGCCAGGGACAGGGGGGATCACCCCTCCACTTT.

V is TRBV27 and J is TRBJ2-7; 7 bases match TRBD1. V gave up 5 bases and J gave up 7 bases; unmatched junction bases: 11. CDR1 is MNHEY and CDR2 is SMNVEV in the germline V gene (reference sequence). CDR3 length: 14 amino acids. The chain's CDR3 is CASSIRQGLGEQYF. Written as DNA, the CDR3 is TGTGCCAGCAGTATCCGACAGGGTCTAGGGGAGCAGTACTTC.

The chain carries TRBV9 and TRBJ2-5; 16 nucleotides align to TRBD2. This CDR3 has 18 residues. Germline loops: CDR1 SGDLS, CDR2 YYNGEE. The V and J ends lost 3 bases and 4 bases, in that order; junction bases with no gene match: 9. CDR3 in amino acids: CASSAGLAGGPFPETQYF. CDR3 nucleotide sequence: TGTGCCAGCAGCGCGGGACTAGCGGGGGGGCCTTTCCCAGAGACCCAGTACTTC.

The V and J genes are TRBV4-3 and TRBJ1-5; tentatively, D is TRBD1 (6 bases). The germline CDR1 and CDR2 sequences are LGHNA and YSLEER. V lost 0 bases, J lost 4 bases, and 13 bases lay in between. The CDR3 runs to 16 residues. This CDR3 reads CASSQDRAGVNQPQHF. CDR3 in DNA: TGCGCCAGCAGCCAAGATCGCGCAGGGGTGAATCAGCCCCAGCATTTT.

The V and J genes are TRBV25-1 and TRBJ1-1; D may be TRBD1 (6 bases). The CDR3 loop spans 14 amino acids. Germline V lookup: CDR1 MGHDK, CDR2 SYGVNS. Between the trimmed V and J ends, which lost 3 bases and 1 base, there was a span of 9 bases. The CDR3 loop is CASSEDSKNTEAFF. DNA of the CDR3: TGTGCCAGCAGTGAGGACAGTAAGAACACTGAAGCTTTCTTT. Drawing the rest from reference TRBV25-1 and TRBJ1-1, the complete variable domain is EADIYQTPRYLVIGTGKKITLECSQTMGHDKMYWYQQDPGMELHLIHYSYGVNSTEKGDLSSESTVSRIRTEHFPLTLESARPSHTSQYLCASSEDSKNTEAFFGQGTRLTVV.

The chain employs TRBV2 and TRBJ2-3; TRBD2 matches at 11 bases. Germline V lookup: CDR1 SNHLY, CDR2 FYNNEI. The V segment lost 0 bases and the J segment 3 bases; nucleotides outside the gene matches: 11. The CDR3 covers 19 residues. The CDR3 here is CASSEALLGSGGATDTQYF. The CDR3 DNA is TGTGCCAGCAGTGAAGCGCTTCTCGGTAGCGGGGGGGCGACAGATACGCAGTATTTT.

This sequence joins TRBV5-4 and TRBJ1-2; possible D gene TRBD1, 5 bases. This CDR3 is built from 13 residues. CDR1 is SGHNT and CDR2 is YYREEE in the germline V gene (reference sequence). With 5 bases removed from V and 8 bases from J, the gap between germline ends came to 16 bases. The CDR3, as DNA: TGTGCCAGCAGGGGGGGACCCCAGGAGGGCTACACCTTC. Its translation is CASRGGPQEGYTF.

This rearrangement joins TRBV4-1 to TRBJ1-2, with D hard to call. The V gene lost 0 bases and the J gene lost 4 bases, with 9 bases spanning the gap. The CDR3 spans 14 residues. CDR1 and CDR2 (germline): MGHRA, YSYEKL. The DNA for the CDR3 is TGCGCCAGCAGCCAAGATCTCAGGTTCTATGGCTACACCTTC. It encodes CASSQDLRFYGYTF.